These T cell receptor beta chains were read from a single sample in a study of T cell repertoires in cytomegalovirus infection. These receptors have no identified antigens. TCRdb reanalysed the reads using MiXCR and keeps one entry per CDR3 protein. This table holds about 110,000 distinct CDR3 sequences, approximately 45% found once. The material was CD8+ T cells from cultured PBMCs, obtained from culture after CMV antigen stimulation. These receptors originate from a human donor in good health (CMV status not recorded). Some clones in this sample may be carry-over from other donors' samples. The CDR3 runs from the conserved cysteine through the conserved F or W. A D gene is named only where the DNA matches it firmly. Clone size appears in some rows only: once, few, many, or a class for an expanded clone.

abundance,j_gene,d_gene,v_gene,CDR3aa,CDR3nt
-,TRBJ2-1,TRBD1,TRBV9,CASSPGTGKDEQFF,TGTGCCAGCAGCCCCGGGACAGGGAAGGATGAGCAGTTCTTC
-,TRBJ2-1,TRBD1,TRBV12-3/TRBV12-4,CASSLPGQGSNEQFF,TGTGCCAGCAGTCTTCCGGGACAGGGAAGCAATGAGCAGTTCTTC
few,TRBJ1-6,-,TRBV15,CATSRDREQGPRSPLHF,TGTGCCACCAGCAGAGATAGAGAACAGGGTCCACGTTCACCCCTCCACTTT
many,TRBJ2-1,TRBD2,TRBV7-8,CASSPHVGGDFYNEQFF,TGTGCCAGCAGCCCCCACGTGGGGGGGGACTTCTACAATGAGCAGTTCTTC
-,TRBJ1-6,-,TRBV7-6,CASRRERDYNSPLHF,TGTGCCAGCAGAAGGGAGAGGGATTATAATTCACCCCTCCACTTT
-,TRBJ1-5,TRBD1,TRBV7-9,CASSPGTVSNQPQHF,TGTGCCAGCAGCCCTGGGACAGTCAGCAATCAGCCCCAGCATTTT
many,TRBJ2-5,TRBD2,TRBV20-1,CSARGEIGTSGGERETQYF,TGCAGTGCTAGAGGCGAAATAGGGACTAGCGGGGGGGAGCGGGAGACCCAGTACTTC
-,TRBJ1-2,-,TRBV6-8,CASSYSTPGGYGYTF,TGTGCCAGCAGTTACTCGACACCGGGGGGCTATGGCTACACCTTC
few,TRBJ2-7,-,TRBV5-5,CASSHFQAHYEQYF,TGTGCCAGCAGTCATTTTCAAGCTCATTACGAGCAGTACTTC
few,TRBJ2-7,TRBD2,TRBV7-2,CASSSSTGGAYEQYF,TGTGCCAGCAGCTCCTCGACCGGGGGGGCCTACGAGCAGTACTTC
-,TRBJ2-1,TRBD1,TRBV9,CASSLRQGSLTYNEQFF,TGTGCCAGCAGCCTAAGACAGGGCAGTTTGACCTACAATGAGCAGTTCTTC
-,TRBJ2-3,TRBD2,TRBV6-5,CASSYFAGGPDTQYF,TGTGCCAGCAGTTACTTTGCGGGGGGGCCAGATACGCAGTATTTT
once,TRBJ2-3,TRBD2,TRBV4-2,CASSQDVKRGFNTDTQYF,TGTGCCAGCAGCCAAGATGTCAAGCGGGGATTTAACACAGATACGCAGTATTTT
-,TRBJ2-7,TRBD2,TRBV4-2,CASSPTGGPREQYF,TGTGCCAGCAGCCCAACGGGGGGGCCGAGGGAGCAGTACTTC
-,TRBJ1-1,-,TRBV7-6,CASSVGGVTEAFF,TGTGCCAGCAGCGTCGGGGGGGTCACTGAAGCTTTCTTT
many,TRBJ2-3,-,TRBV9,CASSVEGTSTDTQYF,TGTGCCAGCAGCGTAGAGGGGACTAGCACAGATACGCAGTATTTT
-,TRBJ2-3,-,TRBV7-2,CASSLGPGLDTQYF,TGTGCCAGCAGCTTAGGCCCAGGGCTAGATACGCAGTATTTT
-,TRBJ2-1,-,TRBV25-1,CASSYSLSSYNEQFF,TGTGCCAGCAGCTACTCCCTAAGCTCCTACAATGAGCAGTTCTTC
few,TRBJ2-3,-,TRBV7-2,CASSLFWGTDTQYF,TGTGCCAGCAGTTTGTTCTGGGGTACAGATACGCAGTATTTT
-,TRBJ1-1,TRBD1,TRBV28,CASSLSRTGENTEAFF,TGTGCCAGCAGTTTATCGAGGACAGGGGAGAACACTGAAGCTTTCTTT
few,TRBJ2-7,TRBD1,TRBV7-8,CASSLMDRGSYEQYF,TGTGCCAGCAGCTTAATGGACAGGGGGTCCTACGAGCAGTACTTC
-,TRBJ2-1,-,TRBV12-3/TRBV12-4,CASSLTSLGDEQFF,TGTGCCAGCAGCCTGACTAGTTTAGGCGATGAGCAGTTCTTC
-,TRBJ1-5,-,TRBV12-3/TRBV12-4,CASSTLPPGFKGENQPQHF,TGTGCCAGCAGTACCCTACCTCCGGGGTTTAAGGGGGAAAACCAGCCCCAGCATTTT
-,TRBJ2-7,TRBD2,TRBV27,CASSLSSGDSYEQYF,TGTGCCAGCAGCCTCTCTAGCGGGGATTCCTACGAGCAGTACTTC
-,TRBJ2-2,-,TRBV6-5,CASSYAGADTGELFF,TGTGCCAGCAGTTATGCAGGGGCGGACACCGGGGAGCTGTTTTTT
once,TRBJ2-1,TRBD1,TRBV15,CATSRSGQVVDEQFF,TGTGCCACCAGCAGATCGGGACAGGTGGTCGATGAGCAGTTCTTC
few,TRBJ1-5,-,TRBV19,CASSMGTASDQPQHF,TGTGCCAGTAGTATGGGGACGGCCTCGGATCAGCCCCAGCATTTT
-,TRBJ2-3,-,TRBV12-3/TRBV12-4,CASSLGQSTQCF,TGTGCCAGCAGCCTTGGACAGTCTACGCAGTGTTTT
-,TRBJ1-5,-,TRBV27,CASRSSPGRPQHF,TGTGCCAGCAGGAGCTCACCGGGGAGGCCCCAGCATTTT
few,TRBJ2-6,TRBD2,TRBV5-6,CASSGSTSGGYSGANVLTF,TGTGCCAGCAGCGGCAGCACTAGCGGGGGCTACTCTGGGGCCAACGTCCTGACTTTC
few,TRBJ2-7,-,TRBV9,CASSVAGTAIAYEQYF,TGTGCCAGCAGCGTAGCGGGGACCGCGATCGCCTACGAGCAGTACTTC
-,TRBJ2-1,-,TRBV5-5,CASSLEGRRGYNEQFF,TGTGCCAGCAGCTTGGAAGGGAGGAGGGGTTACAATGAGCAGTTCTTC
few,TRBJ2-1,-,TRBV6-2/TRBV6-3,CASSSRTETAYNEQFF,TGTGCCAGCAGTTCTCGGACAGAGACTGCCTACAATGAGCAGTTCTTC
-,TRBJ2-7,-,TRBV27,CASSLSSGPQREQYF,TGTGCCAGCAGTTTATCTTCGGGACCACAAAGGGAGCAGTACTTC
once,TRBJ2-4,-,TRBV20-1,CSARDIIFGTVDKNIQYF,TGCAGTGCTAGAGATATCATTTTTGGGACGGTGGACAAAAACATTCAGTACTTC
few,TRBJ1-1,-,TRBV29-1,CSVDSILVGTEAFF,TGCAGCGTCGACAGTATATTGGTTGGCACTGAAGCTTTCTTT
few,TRBJ2-1,TRBD2,TRBV7-2,CASSLEETSDYNEQFF,TGTGCCAGCAGCTTAGAGGAGACTAGCGACTACAATGAGCAGTTCTTC
-,TRBJ2-3,-,TRBV5-1,CASSLAGPEDTQYF,TGCGCCAGCAGCTTGGCCGGACCTGAAGATACGCAGTATTTT
-,TRBJ2-1,-,TRBV7-9,CASSLAGTLYNEQFF,TGTGCCAGCAGCTTAGCGGGGACTCTATACAATGAGCAGTTCTTC
-,TRBJ1-1,-,TRBV20-1,CSASWGTEAFF,TGCAGTGCTAGTTGGGGCACTGAAGCTTTCTTT
-,TRBJ2-5,-,TRBV28,CASSFRDKPFQETQYF,TGTGCCAGCAGTTTTAGGGACAAGCCCTTCCAAGAGACCCAGTACTTC
-,TRBJ2-7,-,TRBV2,CASSEPDASSYEQYF,TGTGCCAGCAGTGAACCCGATGCGAGCTCCTACGAGCAGTACTTC
-,TRBJ2-2,-,TRBV2,CASSADRAYTGELFF,TGTGCCAGCAGTGCCGACAGAGCGTACACCGGGGAGCTGTTTTTT
-,TRBJ2-7,TRBD2,TRBV18,CASSRGLAGDYEQYF,TGTGCCAGCTCCCGAGGACTAGCGGGGGACTACGAGCAGTACTTC
-,TRBJ2-7,-,TRBV12-3/TRBV12-4,CASSSSGLPSYEQYF,TGTGCCAGCAGTTCGAGCGGGCTCCCGTCCTACGAGCAGTACTTC
many,TRBJ2-3,-,TRBV7-9,CASSLSSSTDTQYF,TGTGCCAGCAGCTTATCTTCTAGCACAGATACGCAGTATTTT
many,TRBJ2-3,-,TRBV7-2,CASSLAWGGAYTDTQYF,TGTGCCAGCAGCTTAGCGTGGGGGGGGGCATACACAGATACGCAGTATTTT
once,TRBJ1-1,TRBD1,TRBV27,CASSLGQGEVEAFF,TGTGCCAGCAGTTTGGGACAGGGGGAGGTGGAAGCTTTCTTT
-,TRBJ2-3,-,TRBV11-2,CASSPPWTSTDTQYF,TGTGCCAGCAGCCCACCTTGGACTAGCACAGATACGCAGTATTTT
few,TRBJ2-5,TRBD2,TRBV7-2,CASSFKARAGVQETQYF,TGTGCCAGCAGCTTTAAGGCTCGGGCGGGAGTACAAGAGACCCAGTACTTC
-,TRBJ1-4,-,TRBV28,CASSLWGKANEKLFF,TGTGCCAGCAGTTTATGGGGGAAGGCTAATGAAAAACTGTTTTTT
few,TRBJ1-1,-,TRBV7-9,CACSLGGIEAFF,TGTGCCTGCTCTCTGGGAGGGATTGAAGCTTTCTTT
-,TRBJ2-7,-,TRBV18,CASSPGVFAYEQYF,TGTGCCAGCTCACCAGGGGTTTTTGCCTACGAGCAGTACTTC
-,TRBJ2-7,-,TRBV7-9,CASSSRQEDYEQYF,TGTGCCAGCAGCTCCCGACAGGAGGACTACGAGCAGTACTTC